The 12 T cell receptor beta chains reported below all come from one sample, sequenced in a study of shared clonotypes between healthy human individuals. Sequenced by immunoSEQ multiplex PCR; TCRdb stores in-frame clones only, minus some. This sample yields 600,000 to 750,000 clones, of which less than 95% are seen a single time; about 34% belongs to the top ten. The specimen sequenced was memory CD8+ T cells from PBMCs. The subset here: CD45RO+ cells pooled with CCR7-negative TemRA cells. These receptors were taken from a man aged 18-30 years in good health. Some clones in this sample may be carry-over from other donors' samples.

V usage is TRBV27 and J usage is TRBJ1-5; D uncertain. Germline CDR1 reads MNHEY; CDR2 reads SMNVEV (reference sequence). Trimming shortened V by 5 bases and J by 0 bases, and 11 bases separated the two germline ends. This CDR3 is built from 15 residues. CDR3 sequence reads: CASSPREYSNQPQHF. The CDR3 DNA reads as TGTGCCAGCAGTCCCCGTGAGTATAGCAATCAGCCCCAGCATTTT.

The chain carries TRBV7-6 and TRBJ2-5; no firm D call. Trimming shortened V by 5 bases and J by 3 bases, and 13 bases separated the two germline ends. The germline gives CDR1 SGHVS, CDR2 FNYEAQ. CDR3 size: 14 residues. The CDR3 protein is CASSALRIKETQYF. In DNA, the CDR3 is TGTGCCAGCAGCGCACTTCGAATTAAAGAGACCCAGTACTTC.

V usage is TRBV19 and J usage is TRBJ2-3; 12 bases line up with TRBD1. Per the germline V gene, CDR1 is LNHDA and CDR2 is SQIVND (reference sequence). This CDR3 has 17 residues. V lost 2 bases to trimming and J lost 3 bases; unmatched junction nucleotides: 6. The CDR3 nucleotides are TGTGCCAGTAGTATAAGGGGACAGGGGGCATGGACAGATACGCAGTATTTT. Its translation: CASSIRGQGAWTDTQYF.

This rearrangement joins TRBV5-1 to TRBJ1-1; TRBD1 aligns across 7 bases. CDR1 and CDR2 from the germline V gene are SGHRS and YFSETQ. The CDR3 extends over 15 amino acids. V shed 4 bases, J shed 10 bases, and the junction held 16 bases outside the gene matches. The CDR3 is CASSPLGGPPGGAFF. The CDR3 nucleotides are TGCGCCAGCAGCCCCCTGGGAGGACCCCCAGGGGGAGCTTTCTTT.

This chain links TRBV6-5 with TRBJ2-7; 7 bases are a match to TRBD2. Germline CDR1 MNHEY, CDR2 SVGAGI. Germline trimming cut 2 bases from V and 6 bases from J; bases unmatched to any gene: 7. There are 14 residues in the CDR3. CDR3 coding DNA: TGTGCCAGCAGTTACCGGGGGGAAGCGGGCGAGCAGTACTTC. Its protein is CASSYRGEAGEQYF.

V is TRBV9 and J is TRBJ2-7; D is unclear. Trimming took off 7 bases at V and 2 bases at J, with 25 bases between the two ends. This CDR3 has 17 amino acids. From germline, CDR1 is SGDLS and CDR2 YYNGEE. CDR3 sequence: CASASTMGSGSAYEQYF. The DNA of the CDR3 is TGTGCCAGCGCAAGCACAATGGGTAGTGGCTCTGCCTACGAGCAGTACTTC.

This chain links TRBV27 with TRBJ2-7; 10 bases agree with TRBD2. Germline loops: CDR1 MNHEY, CDR2 SMNVEV (reference sequence). Trimming cost V 3 bases and J 3 bases; bases outside gene matches: 5. The CDR3 covers 15 residues. The CDR3 region is CASSLTLAGVYEQYF. The CDR3 nucleotides are TGTGCCAGCAGTTTGACGCTAGCGGGAGTCTACGAGCAGTACTTC.

The chain couples TRBV12-5 to TRBJ1-5, with 9 bases fitting TRBD1. Germline CDR1 reads LGHNT; CDR2 reads FRNRAP. V was pared by 7 bases and J by 4 bases, with 8 bases of the junction left unmatched. The CDR3 runs to 15 residues. The CDR3 region has the DNA TGTGCTAGTGCTCTGGACAGGGGAGGGAATCAGCCCCAGCATTTT. This codes for CASALDRGGNQPQHF. The full variable domain, its missing parts supplied by reference TRBV12-5 and TRBJ1-5, is DARVTQTPRHKVTEMGQEVTMRCQPILGHNTVFWYRQTMMQGLELLAYFRNRAPLDDSGMPKDRFSAEMPDATLATLKIQPSEPRDSAVYFCASALDRGGNQPQHFGDGTRLSIL.

This clone was picked up one time. This chain joins TRBV28 and TRBJ2-6; TRBD1 might be the D (6 bases). With 1 base removed from V and 0 bases from J, the gap between germline ends came to 16 bases. The germline CDR1 and CDR2 sequences are MDHEN and SYDVKM. This CDR3 spans 19 amino acids. The CDR3 sequence: CASSLLSGQSLSGANVLTF. The CDR3 coding sequence is TGTGCCAGCAGTTTATTGTCAGGACAGAGCCTCTCTGGGGCCAACGTCCTGACTTTC. Variable domain in full (rest from reference TRBV28 and TRBJ2-6): DVKVTQSSRYLVKRTGEKVFLECVQDMDHENMFWYRQDPGLGLRLIYFSYDVKMKEKGDIPEGYSVSREKKERFSLILESASTNQTSMYLCASSLLSGQSLSGANVLTFGAGSRLTVL.

The V and J genes are TRBV2 and TRBJ2-1; 7 nucleotides align to TRBD2. This CDR3 spans 16 amino acids. V was clipped by 0 bases and J by 5 bases; unmatched bases: 7. Germline CDR1 SNHLY, CDR2 FYNNEI. The CDR3 nucleotides are TGTGCCAGCAGTGAAGCGCCGCTAGCGGAGAACAATGAGCAGTTCTTC. Its translation: CASSEAPLAENNEQFF.

CDR3 sequence: CASSERAVRGPHGYTF. DNA for the CDR3: TGTGCCAGCAGCGAACGAGCGGTGAGGGGTCCCCATGGCTACACCTTC. The chain joins TRBV5-5 to TRBJ1-2; tentative D call: TRBD1 (5 bases). V was clipped by 4 bases and J by 6 bases, with 22 bases between them. Germline CDR1 SGHKS, CDR2 YYEKEE (reference sequence). The CDR3 runs 16 residues.

The chain joins TRBV7-9 to TRBJ2-2; the D is unclear. Germline V lookup: CDR1 SEHNR, CDR2 FQNEAQ (reference sequence). The V and J ends lost 6 bases and 7 bases respectively, with 18 bases between them. This CDR3 is 15 amino acids long. CDR3 protein: CASRESGFGIGELFF. CDR3 coding DNA: TGTGCCAGCAGGGAATCGGGCTTCGGCATCGGGGAGCTGTTTTTT. Combining the CDR3 with reference TRBV7-9 and TRBJ2-2 gives the whole variable domain DTGVSQNPRHKITKRGQNVTFRCDPISEHNRLYWYRQTLGQGPEFLTYFQNEAQLEKSRLLSDRFSAERPKGSFSTLEIQRTEQGDSAMYLCASRESGFGIGELFFGEGSRLTVL.